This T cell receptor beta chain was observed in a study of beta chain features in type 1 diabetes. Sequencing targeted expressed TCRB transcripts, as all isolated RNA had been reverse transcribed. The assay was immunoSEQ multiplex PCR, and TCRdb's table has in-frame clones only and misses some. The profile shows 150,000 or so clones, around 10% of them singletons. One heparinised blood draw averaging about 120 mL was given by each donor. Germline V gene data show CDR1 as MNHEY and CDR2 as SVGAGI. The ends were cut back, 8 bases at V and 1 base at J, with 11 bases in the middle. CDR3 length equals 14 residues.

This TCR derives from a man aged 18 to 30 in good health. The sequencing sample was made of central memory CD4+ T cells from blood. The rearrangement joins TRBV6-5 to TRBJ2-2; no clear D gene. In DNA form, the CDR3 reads TGTGCCAGCCAACCCCAGAAGAACACCGGGGAGCTGTTTTTT. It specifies CASQPQKNTGELFF.